Relative to its sample, the clone carrying this T cell receptor beta chain is medium-sized. Its antigen is as yet unknown. The CDR3 covers 15 residues. J gave up 6 bases and V 7 bases, and 14 bases lay outside the gene matches. Germline assignment: CDR1 MNHEY and CDR2 SMNVEV (reference sequence). Thyroid surgery was performed in patients who had received no treatment beforehand. The data were obtained in a study of metastatic and nonmetastatic thyroid tumors. At the level of the study: Comparative analysis of repertoires was undertaken across blood and tumor or nodule tissue obtained from malignant and benign thyroid patients. Study-wide results and limits: In both blood and tumor samples, TCR beta diversity was reported significantly higher for malignant than benign nodules.

Using MiXCR, TCRdb re-called clones from the PCR reads. The sample yields 30,000 to 35,000 clones, 20% to 25% seen once. V usage is TRBV27 and J usage is TRBJ2-7, with 8 bases fitting TRBD2. Sequences were obtained from tumor tissue. The source is a male donor with papillary thyroid cancer or a benign thyroid nodule (not recorded which). Some clones in this sample may be carry-over from other donors' samples. The DNA of the CDR3 is TGTGCCAGCAAACCCCCTACGGGAGGGGCCTCCGAGCAGTACTTC. This gives the protein CASKPPTGGASEQYF.